A single sample is the source of the 29 T cell receptor beta chains below, sequenced in a study of cytomegalovirus exposure and HLA in healthy donors. The PCR was carried out with 60 Vbeta primers and 13 Jbeta primers. The table came from immunoSEQ multiplex PCR; TCRdb's copy has only in-frame clones and leaves some out. This sample yields some 120,000 clones, of which around three quarters are seen a single time; about 1.2% belongs to the top ten. The sample comprised PBMCs. These receptors were taken from a female donor in good health and CMV-seronegative.

The V gene is TRBV7-2, the J gene TRBJ2-2; 11 bases are shared with TRBD1. Germline V gene lookup returns CDR1 SGHTA and CDR2 FQGNSA. The J segment lost 1 base and the V segment lost 4 bases, leaving 2 bases of the junction unmatched. This CDR3 is 16 amino acids long. The CDR3 nucleotides read TGTGCCAGCAGCTCCGGGACAGGGGGGAACACCGGGGAGCTGTTTTTT. Its translation is CASSSGTGGNTGELFF.

This sequence joins TRBV18 and TRBJ1-1, with TRBD1 identical over 10 bases. V gave up 4 bases and J gave up 0 bases; unmatched junction bases: 8. The germline CDR1 and CDR2 sequences are KGHSH and LQKENI. The CDR3 contains 17 residues. Written as DNA, the CDR3 is TGTGCCAGCTCACGACGACAGGGGGCGAGAATGAACACTGAAGCTTTCTTT. It is translated as CASSRRQGARMNTEAFF.

J is TRBJ2-2 and V is TRBV5-4; D gene ambiguous. CDR3 length: 12 amino acids. Germline V gives CDR1 SGHNT, CDR2 YYREEE (reference sequence). Trimming removed 2 bases from V and 10 bases from J, with 9 bases in between. The CDR3 spells CASSFDSLELFF. The CDR3 region has the DNA TGTGCCAGCAGCTTTGATAGTCTGGAGCTGTTTTTT. Using reference TRBV5-4 and TRBJ2-2 for the parts outside the CDR3, the full variable domain is ETGVTQSPTHLIKTRGQQVTLRCSSQSGHNTVSWYQQALGQGPQFIFQYYREEENGRGNFPPRFSGLQFPNYSSELNVNALELDDSALYLCASSFDSLELFFGEGSRLTVL.

The chain combines TRBV5-1 with TRBJ2-7; no reliable D call. Trimming stripped 5 bases from V and 1 base from J, with 19 bases between. The CDR3 consists of 16 residues. Per germline, CDR1 SGHRS and CDR2 YFSETQ. CDR3 nucleotides: TGCGCCAGCAGTTCATCTCAGGATATCCCATCCTACGAGCAGTACTTC. Translation gives CASSSSQDIPSYEQYF.

In its sample, this clone was seen a few times. This chain links TRBV25-1 with TRBJ1-5; 9 bases align to TRBD1. The germline gives CDR1 MGHDK, CDR2 SYGVNS. The CDR3 has 14 residues. The V gene end was trimmed by 5 bases and the J gene end by 6 bases; junction bases not matched to a gene: 5. CDR3 coding DNA: TGTGCCAGCAGTACGGGACAGGGATCTCAGCCCCAGCATTTT. Translating gives CASSTGQGSQPQHF. The variable domain in full, completed from reference TRBV25-1 and TRBJ1-5, reads EADIYQTPRYLVIGTGKKITLECSQTMGHDKMYWYQQDPGMELHLIHYSYGVNSTEKGDLSSESTVSRIRTEHFPLTLESARPSHTSQYLCASSTGQGSQPQHFGDGTRLSIL.

The CDR3 DNA reads as TGTGCCAGCAGCTTGACTAGCCGTAGCTCCTACGAGCAGTACTTC. Its translation is CASSLTSRSSYEQYF. V is TRBV5-6 and J is TRBJ2-7, with D perhaps TRBD2 (6 bases). The CDR3 has 15 residues. The germline CDR1 and CDR2 sequences are SGHDT and YYEEEE. The V gene lost 1 base and the J gene lost 0 bases, with 11 bases spanning the gap.

The chain couples TRBV5-6 to TRBJ2-2; unclear D gene. The CDR3 is 16 amino acids. Trimming shortened V by 0 bases and J by 5 bases, and 14 bases separated the two germline ends. Germline V gives CDR1 SGHDT, CDR2 YYEEEE. CDR3 DNA: TGTGCCAGCAGCTTGGCCCCCCTACTAAGGACCGGGGAGCTGTTTTTT. This encodes CASSLAPLLRTGELFF.

The chain has TRBV7-9 and TRBJ2-7; TRBD2 aligns across 9 bases. V lost 3 bases to trimming and J lost 4 bases; unmatched junction nucleotides: 1. Germline V gene sequence: CDR1 SEHNR, CDR2 FQNEAQ (reference sequence). CDR3 length: 13 residues. CDR3 DNA sequence: TGTGCCAGCAGCTTTAGCGGGAGTTACGAGCAGTACTTC. Its protein product is CASSFSGSYEQYF.

This chain uses TRBV2 with TRBJ1-6; D remains unclear. The CDR3 contains 18 residues. Germline CDR1 reads SNHLY; CDR2 reads FYNNEI. The ends were cut back, 6 bases at V and 0 bases at J, with 18 bases in the middle. In DNA form, the CDR3 reads TGTGCCAGCAGACGATCGATGGAGGCGAGCTCCTATAATTCACCCCTCCACTTT. This sequence encodes CASRRSMEASSYNSPLHF.

V and J are TRBV6-6 and TRBJ2-1; D is unclear. The ends were cut back, 0 bases at V and 6 bases at J, with 6 bases in the middle. Looked up from germline, CDR1 is MNHNY and CDR2 is SVGAGI (reference sequence). The CDR3 runs 13 residues. Here the CDR3 reads CASSYSMRNEQFF. The DNA for the CDR3 is TGTGCCAGCAGTTACTCGATGCGCAATGAGCAGTTCTTC.

The gene calls are TRBV6-6 and TRBJ1-6, with TRBD1 as a possible D gene (6 bases). CDR1 MNHNY and CDR2 SVGAGI come from the germline V gene (reference sequence). This CDR3 comprises 16 residues. Trimming shortened V by 0 bases and J by 7 bases, and 13 bases separated the two germline ends. The CDR3 loop reads CASSYSQGSENSPLHF. CDR3 sequence (DNA): TGTGCCAGCAGTTACTCACAGGGTTCAGAGAATTCACCCCTCCACTTT.

This clone was observed a handful of times. The chain uses TRBV28 and TRBJ1-4; D is ambiguous. CDR1 is MDHEN and CDR2 is SYDVKM in the germline V gene. V was cut by 5 bases and J by 0 bases, with 10 bases left in between. CDR3 length equals 15 residues. CDR3 amino acids: CASSPSSSTNEKLFF. DNA for the CDR3: TGTGCCAGCAGTCCTAGCTCATCAACTAATGAAAAACTGTTTTTT.

This clone was seen just once. V usage is TRBV6-1 and J usage is TRBJ1-1; TRBD1 might be the D (6 bases). Per the germline V gene, CDR1 is MNHNS and CDR2 is SASEGT. The CDR3 totals 14 residues. Trimming took 3 bases from V and 1 from J, leaving 9 bases between them. The CDR3 sequence: CASSDGQWNTEAFF. CDR3 sequence (DNA): TGTGCCAGCAGTGATGGACAGTGGAACACTGAAGCTTTCTTT.

The V and J genes are TRBV6-5 and TRBJ2-3; D is ambiguous. In germline, CDR1 is MNHEY, CDR2 SVGAGI. V dropped 6 bases and J dropped 0 bases, with 4 bases sitting between them. The CDR3 is made up of 12 amino acids. CDR3 region: CASSSSTDTQYF. CDR3 sequence (DNA): TGTGCCAGCAGCAGTAGCACAGATACGCAGTATTTT.

This clone has a handful of counts. This chain links TRBV5-1 with TRBJ2-2; D gene ambiguous. CDR3 size: 12 residues. Germline V CDR1 and CDR2: SGHRS, YFSETQ. Trimming shortened V by 2 bases and J by 5 bases, and 4 bases separated the two germline ends. This chain's CDR3 is CASSFGTGELFF. The CDR3 nucleotides are TGCGCCAGCAGCTTCGGGACCGGGGAGCTGTTTTTT.

The rearrangement uses TRBV7-2 and TRBJ2-2; TRBD1 matches at 9 bases. V lost 6 bases to trimming and J lost 3 bases; unmatched junction nucleotides: 2. The CDR3 runs 14 residues. Germline V gene lookup returns CDR1 SGHTA and CDR2 FQGNSA. The CDR3 protein is CASRGQGYTGELFF. CDR3 bases: TGTGCCAGCAGGGGACAGGGCTACACCGGGGAGCTGTTTTTT.

As regards this clone: This sample includes further DNA sequences coding for the same CDR3. This rearrangement joins TRBV30 to TRBJ1-6; D is perhaps TRBD1 (5 bases). Germline lookup yields CDR1 GTSNPN and CDR2 SVGIG (reference sequence). This CDR3 is built from 17 residues. Deletions cut 6 bases from V and 4 bases from J, with 22 bases between. The CDR3 DNA sequence: TGTGCCTGTCGCGGGGGGTCGCTGAGCTCTTATAATTCACCCCTCCACTTT. Protein sequence: CACRGGSLSSYNSPLHF.

This clone occurred once. The rearrangement uses TRBV15 and TRBJ2-5, with 9 bases that match TRBD2. Germline V gives CDR1 LNHNV, CDR2 YYDKDF (reference sequence). After removal of 2 bases from V and 5 bases from J, the junction contained 9 bases not matched to a gene. The CDR3 extends over 16 amino acids. Written as DNA, the CDR3 is TGTGCCACCAGCAGATCCGGGACTAGCAGACGGGAGACCCAGTACTTC. It is translated as CATSRSGTSRRETQYF.

The chain uses TRBV9 and TRBJ1-4, with 8 nucleotides matching TRBD1. V shed 0 bases and J 4 bases; nucleotides not matched to a gene: 2. Per germline, CDR1 SGDLS and CDR2 YYNGEE. The CDR3 is 15 amino acids. CDR3 protein: CASSVGTGYNEKLFF. The DNA of the CDR3 is TGTGCCAGCAGCGTAGGGACAGGGTATAATGAAAAACTGTTTTTT.

The chain uses TRBV5-1 and TRBJ2-5, with TRBD2 identical over 9 bases. After removal of 5 bases from V and 5 bases from J, the junction contained 10 bases not matched to a gene. Germline values: CDR1 SGHRS, CDR2 YFSETQ. This CDR3 comprises 15 residues. DNA of the CDR3: TGCGCCAGCAGTACGGGCGGGGGGGACTGGGAGACCCAGTACTTC. It is translated as CASSTGGGDWETQYF.

V gene TRBV28 combines with J gene TRBJ2-7; 7 nucleotides agree with TRBD2. Germline values: CDR1 MDHEN, CDR2 SYDVKM. With 3 bases clipped from V and 3 bases from J, the junction kept 8 bases outside the gene matches. The CDR3 runs 15 residues. CDR3: CASSLRGGVGYEQYF. CDR3 nucleotide sequence: TGTGCCAGCAGTTTGCGTGGGGGGGTCGGCTACGAGCAGTACTTC.

The chain recombines TRBV6-1 with TRBJ2-7, with 9 bases identical to TRBD2. The CDR3 is 15 amino acids. Germline assignment: CDR1 MNHNS and CDR2 SASEGT. J was trimmed by 0 bases and V by 0 bases; bases with no gene match: 0. CDR3 in DNA: TGTGCCAGCAGTGAAGCTAGCGGGAGCTCCTACGAGCAGTACTTC. As protein: CASSEASGSSYEQYF.

The V call is TRBV7-3, the J call TRBJ2-2, with TRBD2 matching 8 bases. CDR3 size: 17 residues. Per the germline V gene, CDR1 is SGHTA and CDR2 is FQGTGA. The trim removed 1 base at V and 8 bases at J, leaving 12 bases unmatched. This chain's CDR3 is CASSLNPGLADDGELFF. CDR3 nucleotide sequence: TGTGCCAGCAGCTTAAACCCCGGACTAGCCGATGATGGGGAGCTGTTTTTT.

The DNA for the CDR3 is TGTGCCAGTAGCACCAGTCCACGGGACAGAACCTACGAGCAGTACTTC. Protein sequence: CASSTSPRDRTYEQYF. V usage is TRBV19 and J usage is TRBJ2-7; 7 bases match TRBD1. Germline V gene sequence: CDR1 LNHDA, CDR2 SQIVND (reference sequence). Unmatched junction bases numbered 13, after V lost 6 bases and J lost 2 bases. This CDR3 spans 16 amino acids. Filled out from reference TRBV19 and TRBJ2-7, the complete variable domain reads DGGITQSPKYLFRKEGQNVTLSCEQNLNHDAMYWYRQDPGQGLRLIYYSQIVNDFQKGDIAEGYSVSREKKESFPLTVTSAQKNPTAFYLCASSTSPRDRTYEQYFGPGTRLTVT.

The V gene is TRBV6-5, the J gene TRBJ2-3; 9 positions match TRBD2. The junction had 4 bases not matched to a gene; V was cut back by 5 bases and J by 1 base. This CDR3 contains 15 residues. Germline loops: CDR1 MNHEY, CDR2 SVGAGI. The CDR3 DNA reads TGTGCCAGCAGTCGTCCTAGCGGGGGCACAGATACGCAGTATTTT. Encoded protein: CASSRPSGGTDTQYF.

The table lists this clone with a few counts. V usage is TRBV30 and J usage is TRBJ2-1; D is unclear. This CDR3 is 11 amino acids long. Germline V gives CDR1 GTSNPN, CDR2 SVGIG (reference sequence). The V end lost 3 bases, the J end lost 8 bases, and 8 bases lay between the germline ends. The CDR3 region has the DNA TGTGCCTGGAGGCGACGGGATGAGCAGTTCTTC. The encoded protein is CAWRRRDEQFF.

This chain links TRBV25-1 with TRBJ1-1; possible D gene TRBD1, 5 bases. Trimming took 2 bases from V and 2 from J, leaving 6 bases between them. The germline V gene has CDR1 MGHDK and CDR2 SYGVNS. This CDR3 comprises 13 residues. This CDR3 reads CASSERGNTEAFF. DNA for the CDR3: TGTGCCAGCAGTGAAAGGGGCAACACTGAAGCTTTCTTT.

The chain carries TRBV2 and TRBJ2-2; possible D gene TRBD2, 6 bases. The CDR3 extends over 15 amino acids. Germline CDR1 is SNHLY and CDR2 is FYNNEI. The germline V and J ends were trimmed by 2 bases and 4 bases, with 11 bases remaining between them. The DNA of the CDR3 is TGTGCCAGCAGTGAACGGGGGACGGTCACCGGGGAGCTGTTTTTT. Protein sequence: CASSERGTVTGELFF.

This clone has only one observation. The rearrangement joins TRBV5-1 to TRBJ1-4; TRBD1 agrees at 8 bases. The CDR3 length is 15 residues. V dropped 4 bases and J dropped 6; count of bases not matched to a gene: 8. The V gene's germline CDR1 is SGHRS and CDR2 YFSETQ. This CDR3 is CASSHPGGADEKLFF. Here the CDR3 DNA reads TGCGCCAGCAGCCACCCAGGGGGCGCAGATGAAAAACTGTTTTTT.